These 19 T cell receptor beta chains were all obtained from the same sample, sequenced in a study of immune characterization of retroperitoneal liposarcoma. TCRdb independently ran MiXCR on the PCR reads; one entry per CDR3 protein. The sample has about 10,000 distinct CDR3 sequences, about 25% seen once; the top ten hold roughly a fifth. Sequenced input: blood. The receptors originated from a male donor with retroperitoneal liposarcoma.

The rearrangement links TRBV5-1 to TRBJ2-6; D is possibly TRBD1 (6 bases). The V gene's germline CDR1 is SGHRS and CDR2 YFSETQ. The germline V and J ends were trimmed by 4 bases and 0 bases, with 14 bases remaining between them. The CDR3 totals 17 residues. The CDR3 loop is CASSPGTFISGANVLTF. The CDR3 region has the DNA TGCGCCAGCAGCCCCGGGACATTTATCTCTGGGGCCAACGTCCTGACTTTC.

The chain combines TRBV5-1 with TRBJ2-5; a weak D match, TRBD2 (6 bases). This CDR3 contains 17 residues. Trimming shortened V by 1 base and J by 0 bases, and 16 bases separated the two germline ends. From germline, CDR1 is SGHRS and CDR2 YFSETQ. The CDR3 DNA reads TGCGCCAGCAGCTTGAGCGGGTGGGGCTCTTACCAAGAGACCCAGTACTTC. This translates into CASSLSGWGSYQETQYF.

This clonotype was recorded at least ten times. The J gene is TRBJ1-2, the V gene TRBV6-1; D is uncertain. Germline V gene sequence: CDR1 MNHNS, CDR2 SASEGT. The CDR3 sequence is 13 residues long. Trimming removed 2 bases from V and 3 bases from J, with 7 bases in between. The CDR3 region is CASSETEYYGYTF. CDR3 DNA: TGTGCCAGCAGTGAAACAGAATACTATGGCTACACCTTC.

The chain links TRBV5-1 to TRBJ2-2; no definite D call. The germline V and J ends were trimmed by 7 bases and 2 bases, with 18 bases remaining between them. This CDR3 has 16 amino acids. Germline CDR1 is SGHRS and CDR2 is YFSETQ. As DNA, the CDR3 is TGCGCCAGCCGATCTGTTGGCCACGCAAACACCGGGGAGCTGTTTTTT. As protein: CASRSVGHANTGELFF.

The chain carries TRBV12-3 or TRBV12-4 and TRBJ2-2; 7 bases align to TRBD2. V shed 5 bases, J shed 0 bases, and the junction held 3 bases outside the gene matches. This CDR3 has 15 residues. In nucleotides, the CDR3 is TGTGCCAGCAGTATGCTAGCGGCGAACACCGGGGAGCTGTTTTTT. This codes for CASSMLAANTGELFF.

This rearrangement joins TRBV6-5 to TRBJ1-2; weak D call: TRBD1 (6 bases). Germline V gives CDR1 MNHEY, CDR2 SVGAGI. The CDR3 contains 12 residues. Trimming cost V 4 bases and J 3 bases, with 6 bases left between them. CDR3 in DNA: TGTGCCAGCAGTTCAGGGGACTATGGCTACACCTTC. It codes for CASSSGDYGYTF.

This clonotype appeared a few times. The rearrangement joins TRBV6-1 to TRBJ2-2, with 10 bases matching TRBD2. CDR1 and CDR2 (germline): MNHNS, SASEGT. The J segment lost 6 bases and the V segment lost 5 bases, leaving 0 bases of the junction unmatched. The CDR3 loop spans 13 amino acids. This CDR3 reads CASSSGGAGELFF. In DNA, the CDR3 is TGTGCCAGCAGTAGCGGGGGGGCCGGGGAGCTGTTTTTT.

J is TRBJ2-4 and V is TRBV4-1; TRBD1 agrees at 8 bases. With V trimmed by 0 bases and J by 7 bases, 2 bases remained unmatched. The CDR3 has 14 residues. Germline V gene lookup returns CDR1 MGHRA and CDR2 YSYEKL. The chain's CDR3 is CASSQDNRGNIQYF. The CDR3 nucleotides are TGCGCCAGCAGCCAAGACAACAGGGGGAACATTCAGTACTTC.

This clonotype was recorded at least ten times. The chain couples TRBV6-1 to TRBJ2-6; 7 bases agree with TRBD2. V trimming: 1 base; J trimming: 4 bases; junction bases outside the gene matches: 4. This CDR3 has 16 residues. CDR1 is MNHNS and CDR2 is SASEGT in the germline V gene. The CDR3 loop is CASSEGGGGGANVLTF. The CDR3 bases are TGTGCCAGCAGTGAAGGGGGGGGTGGCGGGGCCAACGTCCTGACTTTC.

V gene TRBV6-1 combines with J gene TRBJ2-1; 8 bases are shared with TRBD1. CDR1 MNHNS and CDR2 SASEGT come from the germline V gene. CDR3 length equals 14 residues. The V and J ends lost 5 bases and 13 bases, in that order; junction bases with no gene match: 13. The CDR3 loop is CASSLQGEEETQFF. The CDR3 DNA is TGTGCCAGCAGTTTACAGGGGGAAGAAGAGACCCAGTTCTTC.

For this clonotype: At one end, the junction sequence differs from germline, possibly due to a read error. This chain links TRBV4-1 with TRBJ2-2; D may be TRBD1 (6 bases). From germline, CDR1 is MGHRA and CDR2 YSYEKL. CDR3 length equals 15 residues. The CDR3 protein is CASSPPTGMTGELFF. CDR3 bases: TGTGCCAGCAGCCCTCCGACAGGAATGACCGGGGAGCTGTTTTTT.

The genes are TRBV7-2 and TRBJ2-5; a weak D match, TRBD1 (5 bases). The J call may be mistaken, given a closer DNA end match to TRBJ2-4. CDR1 is SGHTA and CDR2 is FQGNSA in the germline V gene. The CDR3 spans 14 residues. CDR3 in amino acids: CASSSQGTGDIQYF. In DNA form, the CDR3 reads TGTGCCAGCAGCTCGCAGGGTACAGGAGACATTCAGTACTTC.

This clonotype showed up many times. The rearrangement joins TRBV6-1 to TRBJ1-1; 7 positions match TRBD1. CDR3 size: 14 residues. Trimming at V came to 6 bases and at J to 2 bases, leaving 6 bases not matched to a gene. Germline CDR1 MNHNS, CDR2 SASEGT. CDR3 nucleotide sequence: TGTGCCAGCAGGAGGGGAGGGGGCAACACTGAAGCTTTCTTT. It specifies CASRRGGGNTEAFF.

With respect to this clonotype: At one of its ends the junction is not consistent with the germline gene, which may arise from a read error. The chain couples TRBV7-6 to TRBJ2-1; 8 bases fit TRBD2. The germline gives CDR1 SGHVS, CDR2 FNYEAQ. This CDR3 contains 19 residues. The CDR3 spells CASSLVPPTSESSYNEQFF. The CDR3 DNA reads as TGTGCTAGCAGCTTAGTCCCCCCGACTAGCGAAAGCTCCTACAATGAGCAGTTCTTC.

As concerns this clonotype: Lacking the conserved final phenylalanine or tryptophan, this CDR3 likely reflects a read error. The limits of the CDR3 on the DNA are not certain, so only TCRdb's listed CDR3 is given. The chain uses TRBV6-1 and TRBJ1-1. The CDR3 is 15 residues long, counting both termini. Germline V CDR1 and CDR2: MNHNS, SASEGT. This CDR3 reads CASMGLAITSSSSGQ.

This clonotype came up a few times. The CDR3 region is CASSYGTVQETQYF. The CDR3 nucleotides read TGTGCCAGCAGTTACGGGACAGTGCAAGAGACCCAGTACTTC. The chain uses TRBV6-6 and TRBJ2-5, with TRBD1 matching over 7 bases. Germline V gives CDR1 MNHNY, CDR2 SVGAGI (reference sequence). V lost 2 bases, J lost 2 bases, and 2 bases stayed unmatched. This CDR3 has 14 amino acids.

This clonotype was counted between two and nine times. A read error is possible here, since a much larger clone lies one base away. The chain has TRBV11-1 and TRBJ2-1, with 8 bases that match TRBD1. There are 14 residues in the CDR3. CDR1 is SGHAT and CDR2 is FQDESV in the germline V gene (reference sequence). Losses at the gene ends were 5 bases for V and 10 bases for J; bases not matched to a gene: 10. CDR3 sequence: CASSPGTGTYEQFF. DNA for the CDR3: TGTGCCAGCAGCCCCGGGACAGGAACCTACGAGCAGTTCTTC. Based on the CDR3 plus reference TRBV11-1 and TRBJ2-1, the full variable domain is EAEVAQSPRYKITEKSQAVAFWCDPISGHATLYWYRQILGQGPELLVQFQDESVVDDSQLPKDRFSAERLKGVDSTLKIQPAELGDSAMYLCASSPGTGTYEQFFGPGTRLTVL.

This clonotype was picked up a small number of times. J is TRBJ2-1 and V is TRBV4-1; TRBD1 agrees at 8 bases. TRBJ2-7 matches the DNA end more closely, so the J call is doubtful. Germline CDR1 reads MGHRA; CDR2 reads YSYEKL. The CDR3 has 14 residues. The CDR3 spells CASSHMTGDYEQYF. The DNA of the CDR3 is TGCGCCAGCAGCCATATGACAGGGGACTACGAGCAGTACTTC.

This clonotype came up many times. The rearrangement uses TRBV6-1 and TRBJ1-4, with TRBD1 as a possible D gene (5 bases). V lost 6 bases to trimming and J lost 3 bases, with 14 bases between them. In germline, CDR1 is MNHNS, CDR2 SASEGT. This CDR3 contains 15 residues. CDR3 residues: CASSLRVAANEKLFF. In nucleotides, the CDR3 is TGTGCCAGCAGCCTCAGGGTTGCGGCTAATGAAAAACTGTTTTTT.